These 18 T cell receptor beta chains share one sample of origin, sequenced in a study of CD8+ T cells in alopecia areata. The sample's treatment: oral pan-JAK inhibitor, 5-10 mg twice daily. Reverse transcription of extracted RNA yielded cDNA, which provided the sequencing template. TCRdb keeps only in-frame clones here, not all; method: immunoSEQ multiplex PCR. The sample has 150,000 to 250,000 clones; 45% to 65% are singletons. Specimen: CD4+ T cells sorted from blood, collected at week 4, from a patient treated with tofacitinib. These receptors were collected from a human donor with alopecia areata.

As to this clone: This sample also contains other DNA sequences that code for the same CDR3. This rearrangement joins TRBV29-1 to TRBJ1-2; D not certain. The V gene lost 3 bases and the J gene lost 4 bases, with 9 bases spanning the gap. Germline assignment: CDR1 SQVTM and CDR2 ANQGSEA. CDR3 length: 12 amino acids. The CDR3 DNA reads as TGCAGCGTTGAGCGGCGGATCTATGGCTACACCTTC. Its translation: CSVERRIYGYTF. The entire variable domain, with the rest obtained from reference TRBV29-1 and TRBJ1-2, is as follows: SAVISQKPSRDICQRGTSLTIQCQVDSQVTMMFWYRQQPGQSLTLIATANQGSEATYESGFVIDKFPISRPNLTFSTLTVSNMSPEDSSIYLCSVERRIYGYTFGSGTRLTVV.

This chain links TRBV10-2 with TRBJ2-1; D call uncertain. CDR3 length equals 16 residues. The V end was cut by 0 bases, the J end by 0 bases, with 9 bases between. Germline V gene data show CDR1 as WSHSY and CDR2 as SAAADI. The CDR3 DNA is TGCGCCAGCAGTGAGTCGGCAGGTAGCTCCTACAATGAGCAGTTCTTC. Its protein product is CASSESAGSSYNEQFF.

The chain couples TRBV29-1 to TRBJ2-1; 11 bases are a match to TRBD1. The V gene's germline CDR1 is SQVTM and CDR2 ANQGSEA. This CDR3 is 13 amino acids long. Trimming removed 5 bases from V and 6 bases from J; junction bases left unmatched: 3. The CDR3 DNA is TGCAGCGTTAGGACAGGGGGCCGCAATGAGCAGTTCTTC. Translating it yields CSVRTGGRNEQFF.

This chain connects TRBV7-6 to TRBJ2-1; 9 bases agree with TRBD1. J lost 8 bases, V lost 2 bases, and 7 bases had no gene match. The length of the CDR3 is 15 residues. Germline CDR1 reads SGHVS; CDR2 reads FNYEAQ. CDR3 protein: CASSLRGTGSYEQFF. DNA of the CDR3: TGTGCCAGCAGCTTAAGAGGGACAGGGTCATATGAGCAGTTCTTC. Full variable domain (remainder filled in from reference TRBV7-6 and TRBJ2-1): GAGVSQSPRYKVTKRGQDVALRCDPISGHVSLYWYRQALGQGPEFLTYFNYEAQQDKSGLPNDRFSAERPEGSISTLTIQRTEQRDSAMYRCASSLRGTGSYEQFFGPGTRLTVL.

CDR3 nucleotides: TGCGCCAGCAGCTTATACGGGACTACTGAAGCTTTCTTT. Protein product: CASSLYGTTEAFF. The V and J genes are TRBV5-1 and TRBJ1-1, with D perhaps matching TRBD1 (5 bases). The CDR3 contains 13 residues. V gave up 2 bases and J gave up 5 bases, with 10 bases separating them. The germline CDR1 and CDR2 sequences are SGHRS and YFSETQ.

The chain carries TRBV30 and TRBJ1-5; D gene uncertain. Deletions cut 2 bases from V and 6 bases from J, with 17 bases between. The CDR3 covers 15 residues. Per germline, CDR1 GTSNPN and CDR2 SVGIG (reference sequence). DNA of the CDR3: TGTGCCTGGAGTCCGAATACTGGACTGGTTCAGCCCCAGCATTTT. This sequence encodes CAWSPNTGLVQPQHF.

The V call is TRBV28, the J call TRBJ2-1; TRBD2 aligns across 10 bases. Germline assignment: CDR1 MDHEN and CDR2 SYDVKM. This CDR3 has 18 residues. With 8 bases clipped from V and 0 bases from J, the junction kept 13 bases outside the gene matches. Written as DNA, the CDR3 is TGTGCCAGCGGTACAGGGGGTTCTAGCGGGAGCTCCTACAATGAGCAGTTCTTC. Its protein product is CASGTGGSSGSSYNEQFF.

As DNA, the CDR3 is TGCGCCAGCAGCCCGATTAGCGGCTTCCAAGAGACCCAGTACTTC. Translation gives CASSPISGFQETQYF. V is TRBV5-1 and J is TRBJ2-5, with D possibly being TRBD2 (6 bases). CDR1 is SGHRS, CDR2 YFSETQ, per germline. The length of the CDR3 is 15 residues. V lost 4 bases to trimming and J lost 1 base, with 14 bases between them.

The V gene is TRBV5-1, the J gene TRBJ2-2; 9 nucleotides agree with TRBD1. CDR1 and CDR2 (germline): SGHRS, YFSETQ. The CDR3 is made up of 15 amino acids. The trim removed 3 bases at V and 1 base at J, leaving 1 base unmatched. The CDR3 nucleotides are TGCGCCAGCAGCTGGGGACAGGGGAACACCGGGGAGCTGTTTTTT. Translated: CASSWGQGNTGELFF.

The chain employs TRBV7-2 and TRBJ1-2, with 11 nucleotides matching TRBD1. This CDR3 is built from 16 residues. Germline V gene data show CDR1 as SGHTA and CDR2 as FQGNSA. The V segment lost 5 bases and the J segment 1 base; nucleotides outside the gene matches: 6. The DNA for the CDR3 is TGTGCCAGCAGCAAGGACAGGGGGCCCCTTAACTATGGCTACACCTTC. Protein product: CASSKDRGPLNYGYTF.

This clone is a singleton in its sample. The chain employs TRBV30 and TRBJ1-2; D ambiguous. Germline CDR1 and CDR2: GTSNPN and SVGIG (reference sequence). The CDR3 has 13 residues. The V and J ends lost 3 bases and 1 base respectively, with 9 bases between them. The CDR3 sequence is CAWRVGFNYGYTF. CDR3 DNA sequence: TGTGCCTGGAGGGTGGGGTTTAACTATGGCTACACCTTC.

V gene TRBV29-1 combines with J gene TRBJ2-1; TRBD2 might be the D (6 bases). The CDR3 contains 13 residues. Germline V lookup: CDR1 SQVTM, CDR2 ANQGSEA. Trimming left V 1 base short and J 8 bases short, with 12 bases between. CDR3 nucleotides: TGCAGCGTTGAAGTACTAGCAGGCGATGAGCAGTTCTTC. Protein: CSVEVLAGDEQFF.

The chain links TRBV27 to TRBJ2-3, with no clear D. This CDR3 region has 15 residues. The V end lost 2 bases, the J end lost 0 bases, and 9 bases lay between the germline ends. Per the germline V gene, CDR1 is MNHEY and CDR2 is SMNVEV (reference sequence). Here the CDR3 DNA reads TGTGCCAGCAGTTTAATACAGCTTAGCACAGATACGCAGTATTTT. This translates into CASSLIQLSTDTQYF.

This chain uses TRBV20-1 with TRBJ1-1, with D possibly being TRBD1 (5 bases). Germline CDR1 DFQATT, CDR2 SNEGSKA (reference sequence). This CDR3 has 11 amino acids. Trimming removed 6 bases at V and 6 bases at J, with 11 bases between. As DNA, the CDR3 is TGCAGTGCGGGCGGGGGGTCTGAAGCTTTCTTT. It yields the protein CSAGGGSEAFF.

This chain links TRBV5-1 with TRBJ2-7; D is perhaps TRBD2 (6 bases). The germline V gene encodes CDR1 SGHRS and CDR2 YFSETQ. Trimming cost V 2 bases and J 7 bases, with 10 bases left between them. The CDR3 has 12 residues. This CDR3 reads CASSFRAGEQYF. CDR3 nucleotide sequence: TGCGCCAGCAGCTTTCGGGCGGGGGAGCAGTACTTC.

The chain uses TRBV29-1 and TRBJ2-5, with D maybe TRBD1 (5 bases). Trimming left V 7 bases short and J 0 bases short, with 9 bases between. The CDR3 totals 12 residues. Germline loops: CDR1 SQVTM, CDR2 ANQGSEA. CDR3 amino acids: CSARQYQETQYF. CDR3 DNA sequence: TGCAGCGCTAGACAGTACCAAGAGACCCAGTACTTC.

The sample holds a few counts of this clone. For the CDR3, the DNA is TGTGCCAGCAGGCCAGGGAGCCGATCTTCAGTCGGGCCGCAGTATTTT. Translating gives CASRPGSRSSVGPQYF. The chain joins TRBV7-2 to TRBJ2-3; D could derive from TRBD1 or TRBD2 (5 bases each). The germline V and J ends were trimmed by 6 bases and 10 bases, with 26 bases remaining between them. The CDR3 has 16 amino acids. Germline V gene lookup returns CDR1 SGHTA and CDR2 FQGNSA.

The chain links TRBV7-8 to TRBJ1-2, with TRBD1 identical over 11 bases. Germline V lookup: CDR1 SGHVS, CDR2 FQNEAQ. The CDR3 sequence is 15 residues long. V gave up 1 base and J gave up 6 bases; unmatched junction bases: 4. The CDR3 DNA sequence: TGTGCCAGCAGCTTAGATGGACAGGGGGCAAATGGCTACACCTTC. This gives the protein CASSLDGQGANGYTF.